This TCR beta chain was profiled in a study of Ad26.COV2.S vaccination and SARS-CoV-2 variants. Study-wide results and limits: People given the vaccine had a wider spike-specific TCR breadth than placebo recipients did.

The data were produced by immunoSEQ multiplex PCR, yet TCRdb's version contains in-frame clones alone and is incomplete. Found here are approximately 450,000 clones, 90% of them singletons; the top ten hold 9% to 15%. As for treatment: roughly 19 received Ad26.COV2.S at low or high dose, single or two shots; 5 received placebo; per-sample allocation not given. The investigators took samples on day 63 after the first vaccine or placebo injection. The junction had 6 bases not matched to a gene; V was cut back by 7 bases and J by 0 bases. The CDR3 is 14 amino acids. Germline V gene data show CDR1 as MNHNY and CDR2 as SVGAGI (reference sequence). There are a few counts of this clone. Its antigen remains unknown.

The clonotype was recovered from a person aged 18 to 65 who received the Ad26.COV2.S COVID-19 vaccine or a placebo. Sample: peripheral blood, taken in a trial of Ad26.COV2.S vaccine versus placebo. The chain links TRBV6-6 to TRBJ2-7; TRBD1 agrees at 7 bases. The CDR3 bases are TGTGCCAGCACCAGACAGGGTTCCTCCTACGAGCAGTACTTC. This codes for CASTRQGSSYEQYF.